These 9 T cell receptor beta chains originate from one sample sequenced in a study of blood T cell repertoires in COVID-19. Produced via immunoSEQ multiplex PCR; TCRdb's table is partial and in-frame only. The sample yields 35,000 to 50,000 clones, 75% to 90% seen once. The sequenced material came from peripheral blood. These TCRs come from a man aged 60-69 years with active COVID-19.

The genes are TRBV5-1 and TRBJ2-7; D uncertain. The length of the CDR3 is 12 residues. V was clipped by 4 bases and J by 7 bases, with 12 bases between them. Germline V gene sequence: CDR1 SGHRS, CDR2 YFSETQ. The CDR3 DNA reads TGCGCCAGCAGCAAAGCTCCGTTGGAGCAGTACTTC. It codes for CASSKAPLEQYF.

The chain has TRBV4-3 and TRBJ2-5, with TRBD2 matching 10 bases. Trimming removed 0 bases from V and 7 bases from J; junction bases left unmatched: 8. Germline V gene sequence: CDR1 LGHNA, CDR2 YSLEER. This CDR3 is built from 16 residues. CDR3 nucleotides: TGCGCCAGCAGCCAAGATATCGGAGCGGGAGGGGTGACCCAGTACTTC. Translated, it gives CASSQDIGAGGVTQYF.

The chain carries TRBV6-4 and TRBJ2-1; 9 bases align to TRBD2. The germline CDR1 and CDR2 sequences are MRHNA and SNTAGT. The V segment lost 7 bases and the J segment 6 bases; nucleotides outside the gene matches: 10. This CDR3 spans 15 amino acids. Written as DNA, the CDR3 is TGTGCCAGCACCATCGGGGGCGGGAGGGCCAATGAGCAGTTCTTC. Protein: CASTIGGGRANEQFF.

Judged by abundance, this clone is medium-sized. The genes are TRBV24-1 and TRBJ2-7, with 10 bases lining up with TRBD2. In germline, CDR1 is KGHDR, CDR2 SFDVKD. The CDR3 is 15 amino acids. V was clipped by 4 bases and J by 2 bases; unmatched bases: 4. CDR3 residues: CATSEGAGGPYEQYF. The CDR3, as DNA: TGTGCCACCAGTGAGGGAGCGGGAGGGCCCTACGAGCAGTACTTC.

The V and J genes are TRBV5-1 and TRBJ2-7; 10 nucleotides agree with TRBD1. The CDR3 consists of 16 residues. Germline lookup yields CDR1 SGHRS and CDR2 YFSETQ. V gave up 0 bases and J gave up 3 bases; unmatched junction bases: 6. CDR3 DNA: TGCGCCAGCAGCTTGGAGGGGACAGGGGTTTTCTACGAGCAGTACTTC. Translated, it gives CASSLEGTGVFYEQYF.

The DNA of the CDR3 is TGTGCCAGCACCAAGACTAGCGGGAGGTATGAGCAGTTCTTC. Translation: CASTKTSGRYEQFF. The chain combines TRBV28 with TRBJ2-1; TRBD2 aligns across 13 bases. CDR1 and CDR2 (germline): MDHEN, SYDVKM. The J segment lost 8 bases and the V segment lost 7 bases, leaving 5 bases of the junction unmatched. The CDR3 consists of 14 residues. The complete variable domain, with remaining parts taken from reference TRBV28 and TRBJ2-1, reads DVKVTQSSRYLVKRTGEKVFLECVQDMDHENMFWYRQDPGLGLRLIYFSYDVKMKEKGDIPEGYSVSREKKERFSLILESASTNQTSMYLCASTKTSGRYEQFFGPGTRLTVL.

The CDR3 loop reads CASSMAQNEQFF. CDR3 DNA: TGTGCCAGTAGTATGGCCCAGAATGAGCAGTTCTTC. J is TRBJ2-1 and V is TRBV19, with D uncertain. The V end lost 3 bases, the J end lost 7 bases, and 7 bases lay between the germline ends. CDR3 size: 12 residues. From germline, CDR1 is LNHDA and CDR2 SQIVND (reference sequence).

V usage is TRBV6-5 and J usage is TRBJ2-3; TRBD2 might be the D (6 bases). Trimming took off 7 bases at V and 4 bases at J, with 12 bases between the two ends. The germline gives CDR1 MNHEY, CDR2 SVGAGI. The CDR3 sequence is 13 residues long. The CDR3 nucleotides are TGTGCCAGCACGGGGGTATTCGCAGATACGCAGTATTTT. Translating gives CASTGVFADTQYF.

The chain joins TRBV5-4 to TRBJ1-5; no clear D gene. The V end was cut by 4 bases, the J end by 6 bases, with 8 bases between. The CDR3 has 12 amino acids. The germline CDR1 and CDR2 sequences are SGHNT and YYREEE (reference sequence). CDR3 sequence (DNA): TGTGCCAGCAGCCGCCCGGGTCAGCCCCAGCATTTT. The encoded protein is CASSRPGQPQHF. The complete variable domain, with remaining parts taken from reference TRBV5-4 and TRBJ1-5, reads ETGVTQSPTHLIKTRGQQVTLRCSSQSGHNTVSWYQQALGQGPQFIFQYYREEENGRGNFPPRFSGLQFPNYSSELNVNALELDDSALYLCASSRPGQPQHFGDGTRLSIL.